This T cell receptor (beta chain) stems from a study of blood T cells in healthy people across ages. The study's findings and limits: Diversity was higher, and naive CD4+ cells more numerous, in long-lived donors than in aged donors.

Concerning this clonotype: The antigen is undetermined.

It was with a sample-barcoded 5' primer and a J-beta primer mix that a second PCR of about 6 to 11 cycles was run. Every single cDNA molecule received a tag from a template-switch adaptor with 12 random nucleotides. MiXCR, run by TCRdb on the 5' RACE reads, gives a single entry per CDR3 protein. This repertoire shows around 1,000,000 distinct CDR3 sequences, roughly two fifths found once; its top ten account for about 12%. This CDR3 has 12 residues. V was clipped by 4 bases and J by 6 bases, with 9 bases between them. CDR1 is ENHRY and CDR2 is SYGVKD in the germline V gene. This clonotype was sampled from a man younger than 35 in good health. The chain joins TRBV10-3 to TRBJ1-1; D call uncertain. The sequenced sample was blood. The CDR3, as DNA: TGTGCCATCAGTGCTGGTCAGGCTGAAGCTTTCTTT. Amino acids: CAISAGQAEAFF.